This note documents a single TCR beta chain sequence. TCRdb re-analysed the reads in MiXCR, keeping a single row per CDR3 protein. The sample shows 740,000 or so distinct CDR3 sequences, roughly a third of them seen only once. This specimen comes from a study of T cell repertoires in cytomegalovirus infection. What was sequenced was PBMCs. This receptor was identified in a human donor in good health (CMV status not recorded). Some clones in this sample may be carry-over from other donors' samples.

CDR3 coding DNA: TGTGCCAGCAGCTCATGGACTAGCGGGTCCCCGTTCTTC. It specifies CASSSWTSGSPFF. This chain uses TRBV7-2 with TRBJ2-1; TRBD2 agrees at 11 bases. Per germline, CDR1 SGHTA and CDR2 FQGNSA. V lost 4 bases, J lost 15 bases, and 8 bases stayed unmatched. The CDR3 consists of 13 residues.